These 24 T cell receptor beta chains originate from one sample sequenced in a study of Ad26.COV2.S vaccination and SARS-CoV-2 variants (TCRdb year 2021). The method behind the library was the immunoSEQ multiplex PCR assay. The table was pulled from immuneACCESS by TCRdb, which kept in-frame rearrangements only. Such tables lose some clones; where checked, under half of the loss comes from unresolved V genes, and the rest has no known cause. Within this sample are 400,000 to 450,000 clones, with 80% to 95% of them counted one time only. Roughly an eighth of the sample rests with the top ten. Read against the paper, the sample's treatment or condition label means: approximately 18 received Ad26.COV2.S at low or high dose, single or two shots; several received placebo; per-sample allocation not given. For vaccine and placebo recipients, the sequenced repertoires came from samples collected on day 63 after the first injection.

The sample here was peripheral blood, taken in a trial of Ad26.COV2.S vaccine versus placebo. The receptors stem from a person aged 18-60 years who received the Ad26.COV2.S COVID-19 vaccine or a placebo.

Here the CDR3 reads CAWSVLSNSPLHF. The CDR3 coding sequence is TGTGCCTGGAGTGTACTGTCTAATTCACCCCTCCACTTT. The V call is TRBV30, the J call TRBJ1-6; the D is unclear. This CDR3 has 13 amino acids. Germline CDR1 and CDR2: GTSNPN and SVGIG (reference sequence). The V end was cut by 0 bases, the J end by 6 bases, with 6 bases between. The full variable domain, completed using reference TRBV30 and TRBJ1-6, is SQTIHQWPATLVQPVGSPLSLECTVEGTSNPNLYWYRQAAGRGLQLLFYSVGIGQISSEVPQNLSASRPQDRQFILSSKKLLLSDSGFYLCAWSVLSNSPLHFGNGTRLTVT.

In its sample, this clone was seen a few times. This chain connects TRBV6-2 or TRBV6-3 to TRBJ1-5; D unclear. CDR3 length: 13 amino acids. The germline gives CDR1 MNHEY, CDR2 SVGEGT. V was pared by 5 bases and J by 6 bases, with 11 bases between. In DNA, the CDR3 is TGTGCCAGCAGTCCCCAGCATAGTCAGCCCCAGCATTTT. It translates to CASSPQHSQPQHF.

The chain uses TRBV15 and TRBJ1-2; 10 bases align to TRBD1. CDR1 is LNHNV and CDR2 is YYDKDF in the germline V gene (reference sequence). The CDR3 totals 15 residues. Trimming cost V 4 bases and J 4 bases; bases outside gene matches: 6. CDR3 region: CATSTRTGGPYGYTF. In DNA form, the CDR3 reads TGTGCCACCAGCACAAGGACAGGGGGACCCTATGGCTACACCTTC.

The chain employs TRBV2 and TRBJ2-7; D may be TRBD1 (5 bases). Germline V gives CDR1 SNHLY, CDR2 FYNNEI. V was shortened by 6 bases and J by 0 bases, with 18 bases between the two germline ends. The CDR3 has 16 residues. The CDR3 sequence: CASRDIRDHSSYEQYF. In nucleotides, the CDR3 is TGTGCCAGCAGGGACATCAGGGATCACAGCTCCTACGAGCAGTACTTC.

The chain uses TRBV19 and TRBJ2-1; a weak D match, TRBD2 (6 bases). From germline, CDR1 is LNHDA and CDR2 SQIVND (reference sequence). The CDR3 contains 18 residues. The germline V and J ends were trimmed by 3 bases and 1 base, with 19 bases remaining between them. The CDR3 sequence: CASSIRRVTSRSYNEQFF. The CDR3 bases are TGTGCCAGTAGTATCAGACGGGTGACTAGTCGATCCTACAATGAGCAGTTCTTC.

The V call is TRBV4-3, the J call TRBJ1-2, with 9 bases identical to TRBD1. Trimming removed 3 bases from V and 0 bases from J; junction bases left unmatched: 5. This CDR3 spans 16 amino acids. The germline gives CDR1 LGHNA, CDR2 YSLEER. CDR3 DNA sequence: TGCGCCAGCAGCCAGGGGACAGGGCCTACTAACTATGGCTACACCTTC. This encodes CASSQGTGPTNYGYTF.

The CDR3 DNA is TGTGCCAGCAGCTTGTCAATAGCGTACTTTTCCTACGAGCAGTACTTC. It specifies CASSLSIAYFSYEQYF. This chain uses TRBV5-8 with TRBJ2-7, with D perhaps TRBD2 (5 bases). This CDR3 contains 16 residues. The V end was cut by 1 base, the J end by 1 base, with 15 bases between. Germline loops: CDR1 SGHTS, CDR2 YDEGEE.

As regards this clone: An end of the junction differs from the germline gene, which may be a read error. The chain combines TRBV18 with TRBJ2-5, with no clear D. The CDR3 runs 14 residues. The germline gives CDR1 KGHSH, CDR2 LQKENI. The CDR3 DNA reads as TGTGCCAGCTCAATCGACCTTAACCAGGAGACCCAGTACTTC. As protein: CASSIDLNQETQYF.

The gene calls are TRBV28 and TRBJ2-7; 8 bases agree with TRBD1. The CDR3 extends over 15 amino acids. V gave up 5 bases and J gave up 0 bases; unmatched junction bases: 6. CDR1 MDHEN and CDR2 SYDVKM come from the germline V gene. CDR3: CASSISGTGSYEQYF. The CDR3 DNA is TGTGCCAGCAGTATCTCCGGGACAGGCTCCTACGAGCAGTACTTC.

CDR3 region: CASQSWASHNTEAFF. The DNA for the CDR3 is TGTGCCAGCCAATCCTGGGCCTCCCACAACACTGAAGCTTTCTTT. J is TRBJ1-1 and V is TRBV21-1; the table's TRBD1 call for D was not verified on the DNA. TRBV21-1 counts as a pseudogene. The CDR3 is 15 amino acids.

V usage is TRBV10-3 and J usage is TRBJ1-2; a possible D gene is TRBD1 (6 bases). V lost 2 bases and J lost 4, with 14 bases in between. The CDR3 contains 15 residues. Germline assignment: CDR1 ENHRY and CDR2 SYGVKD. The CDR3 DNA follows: TGTGCCATCAGTGAGGGGGACAAGGGAGGCTATGGCTACACCTTC. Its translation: CAISEGDKGGYGYTF.

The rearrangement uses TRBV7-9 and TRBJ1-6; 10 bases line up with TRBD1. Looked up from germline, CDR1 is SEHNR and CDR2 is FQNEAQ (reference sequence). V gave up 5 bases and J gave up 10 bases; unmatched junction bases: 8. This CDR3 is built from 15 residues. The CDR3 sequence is CASSATGTGESPLHF. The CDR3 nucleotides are TGTGCCAGCAGCGCCACCGGGACAGGGGAATCACCCCTCCACTTT.

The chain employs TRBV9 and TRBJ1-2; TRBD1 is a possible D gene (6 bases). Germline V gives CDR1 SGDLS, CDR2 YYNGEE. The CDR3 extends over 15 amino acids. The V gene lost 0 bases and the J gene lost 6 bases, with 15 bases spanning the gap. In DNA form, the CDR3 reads TGTGCCAGCAGCGTAGGGAGTGGGGGGGCGGATGGCTACACCTTC. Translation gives CASSVGSGGADGYTF.

The CDR3 DNA follows: TGTGCCACCAGCAGGGCAGGACTAGCGGGTTTCTACTTC. Residues: CATSRAGLAGFYF. The V call is TRBV15, the J call TRBJ2-7; 11 bases match TRBD2. This CDR3 is built from 13 residues. Germline V lookup: CDR1 LNHNV, CDR2 YYDKDF (reference sequence). V dropped 3 bases and J dropped 13; count of bases not matched to a gene: 8.

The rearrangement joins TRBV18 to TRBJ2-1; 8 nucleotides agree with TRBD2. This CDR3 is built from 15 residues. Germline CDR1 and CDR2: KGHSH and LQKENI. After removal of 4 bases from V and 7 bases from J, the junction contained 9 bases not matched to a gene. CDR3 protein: CASSQAGRGRNEQFF. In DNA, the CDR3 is TGTGCCAGCTCACAGGCCGGGAGGGGGAGAAATGAGCAGTTCTTC.

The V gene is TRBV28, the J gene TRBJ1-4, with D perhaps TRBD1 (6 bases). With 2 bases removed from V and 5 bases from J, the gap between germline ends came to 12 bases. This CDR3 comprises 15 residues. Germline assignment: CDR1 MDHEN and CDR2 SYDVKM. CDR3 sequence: CASSLRDRKNEKLFF. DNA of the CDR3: TGTGCCAGCAGTTTAAGAGACAGGAAGAATGAAAAACTGTTTTTT.

CDR3 coding DNA: TGTGCCAGCAGTTTTGCCCAGTCCAATGGCTACACCTTC. It codes for CASSFAQSNGYTF. The chain uses TRBV6-2 or TRBV6-3 and TRBJ1-2; D is unresolved. Germline lookup yields CDR1 MNHEY and CDR2 SVGEGT. V lost 4 bases, J lost 6 bases, and 12 bases lay in between. The CDR3 sequence is 13 residues long.

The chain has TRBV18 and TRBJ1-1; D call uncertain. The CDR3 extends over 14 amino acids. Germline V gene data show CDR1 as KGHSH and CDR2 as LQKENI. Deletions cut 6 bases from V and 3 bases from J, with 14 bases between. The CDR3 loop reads CASSGSPADTEAFF. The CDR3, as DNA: TGTGCCAGCTCGGGGTCTCCGGCCGACACTGAAGCTTTCTTT.

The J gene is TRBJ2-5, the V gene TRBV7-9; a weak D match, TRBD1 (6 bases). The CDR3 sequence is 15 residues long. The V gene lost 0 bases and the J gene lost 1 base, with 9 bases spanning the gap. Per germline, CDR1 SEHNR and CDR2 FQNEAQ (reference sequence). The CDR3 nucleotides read TGTGCCAGCAGCTTAGCAAACAGGGCCCAAGAGACCCAGTACTTC. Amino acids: CASSLANRAQETQYF.

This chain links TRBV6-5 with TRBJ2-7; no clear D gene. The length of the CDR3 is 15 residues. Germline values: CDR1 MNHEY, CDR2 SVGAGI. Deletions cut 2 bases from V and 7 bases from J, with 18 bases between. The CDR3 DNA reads TGTGCCAGCAGTTACGTCACCAGTGGGGTGTGGGAGCAGTACTTC. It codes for CASSYVTSGVWEQYF.

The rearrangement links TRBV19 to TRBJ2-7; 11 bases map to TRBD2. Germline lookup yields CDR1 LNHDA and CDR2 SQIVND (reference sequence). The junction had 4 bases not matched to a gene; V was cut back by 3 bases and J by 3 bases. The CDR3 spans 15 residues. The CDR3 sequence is CASSIQLAGDYEQYF. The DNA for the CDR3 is TGTGCCAGTAGTATTCAACTAGCGGGGGACTACGAGCAGTACTTC. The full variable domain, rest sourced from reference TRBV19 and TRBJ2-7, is DGGITQSPKYLFRKEGQNVTLSCEQNLNHDAMYWYRQDPGQGLRLIYYSQIVNDFQKGDIAEGYSVSREKKESFPLTVTSAQKNPTAFYLCASSIQLAGDYEQYFGPGTRLTVT.

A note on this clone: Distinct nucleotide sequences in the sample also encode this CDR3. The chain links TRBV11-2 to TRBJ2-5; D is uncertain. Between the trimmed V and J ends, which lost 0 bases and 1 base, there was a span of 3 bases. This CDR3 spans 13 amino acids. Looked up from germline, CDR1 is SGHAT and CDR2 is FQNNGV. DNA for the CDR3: TGTGCCAGCAGCTTAGAAGGCCAAGAGACCCAGTACTTC. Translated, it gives CASSLEGQETQYF. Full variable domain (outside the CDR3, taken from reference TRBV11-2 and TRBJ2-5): EAGVAQSPRYKIIEKRQSVAFWCNPISGHATLYWYQQILGQGPKLLIQFQNNGVVDDSQLPKDRFSAERLKGVDSTLKIQPAKLEDSAVYLCASSLEGQETQYFGPGTRLLVL.

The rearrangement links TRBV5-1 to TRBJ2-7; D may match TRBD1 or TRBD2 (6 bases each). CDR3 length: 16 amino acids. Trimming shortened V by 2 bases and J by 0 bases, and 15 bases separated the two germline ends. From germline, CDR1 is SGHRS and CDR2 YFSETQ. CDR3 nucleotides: TGCGCCAGCAGCTTAATTTTAGGGGGGCGCTCCTACGAGCAGTACTTC. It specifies CASSLILGGRSYEQYF.

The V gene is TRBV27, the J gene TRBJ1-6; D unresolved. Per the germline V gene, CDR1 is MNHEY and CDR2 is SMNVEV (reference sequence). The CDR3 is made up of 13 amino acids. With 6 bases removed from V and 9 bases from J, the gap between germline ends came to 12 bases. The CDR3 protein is CASRPEGVSPLHF. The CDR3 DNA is TGTGCCAGCAGGCCAGAGGGCGTTTCACCCCTCCACTTT.